Presented here are 10 T cell receptor beta chains from one specimen sequenced in a study of vaccination and CD4 T cells after COVID-19 (dated 2022 in TCRdb). The treatment or condition label corresponds to: approximately nine-day PBMC culture with coronavirus spike peptide pools or control peptides (ViraFEST assay). The antigens these receptors bind are not known. Library method: PCR. Sequencing instrument: Illumina iSeq 100. DNA from cultured CD4+ T cells underwent TCR sequencing with the Oncomine TCR Beta short-read assay at the Johns Hopkins FTIC core. TCRdb reprocessed the public reads (quality trimming at Q25 with fastp, clone calling with MiXCR) and kept in-frame beta chains. Duplicate CDR3 protein sequences are folded into a single record with the most common DNA and genes. The sample records some 13,000 distinct CDR3 sequences, roughly 40% of which are singletons. The ten biggest clones cover about 15% of the sample.

Sequenced material: CD4+ T cells from blood, cultured in vitro. The receptors derive from a human donor who had recovered from COVID-19.

This sequence joins TRBV5-1 and TRBJ2-3; D is possibly TRBD1 or TRBD2 (6 bases each). V lost 9 bases and J 2 bases, leaving 28 bases between the germline ends. The CDR3 is 18 amino acids. In germline, CDR1 is SGHRS, CDR2 YFSETQ. This CDR3 reads CATNLGSRGGYPTDTQYF. For the CDR3, the DNA is TGCGCCACCAACTTGGGGAGTAGAGGGGGGTACCCCACAGATACGCAGTATTTT.

This clonotype was seen once. The chain links TRBV10-1 to TRBJ2-1, with no clear D. The CDR3 has 13 residues. CDR1 is WNHNN, CDR2 SYGVQD, per germline (reference sequence). V was trimmed by 2 bases and J by 7 bases, leaving 9 bases between them. CDR3 protein: CASSEVKSNEQFF. As DNA, the CDR3 is TGCGCCAGCAGTGAGGTTAAGAGTAATGAGCAGTTCTTC.

V is TRBV6-1 and J is TRBJ2-7; D tentatively fits TRBD1 or TRBD2 (6 bases each). Germline V gives CDR1 MNHNS, CDR2 SASEGT. CDR3 length equals 13 residues. The ends were cut back, 5 bases at V and 2 bases at J, with 10 bases in the middle. In DNA, the CDR3 is TGTGCCAGCAGTCGGGGGCGACCCTACGAGCAGTACTTC. It codes for CASSRGRPYEQYF.

The chain combines TRBV6-1 with TRBJ2-2; 9 bases are shared with TRBD1. CDR3 size: 14 residues. CDR1 and CDR2 from the germline V gene are MNHNS and SASEGT. Trimming removed 6 bases from V and 4 bases from J; junction bases left unmatched: 3. CDR3 DNA sequence: TGTGCCAGCAGGCCGACAGGGGGCACCGGGGAGCTGTTTTTT. This codes for CASRPTGGTGELFF.

The V and J genes are TRBV5-1 and TRBJ1-3; D perhaps matches TRBD1 (5 bases). The CDR3 spans 15 residues. The V end was cut by 0 bases, the J end by 4 bases, with 11 bases between. Germline V gives CDR1 SGHRS, CDR2 YFSETQ. This chain's CDR3 is CASSLAGTGGNTIYF. The CDR3 DNA sequence: TGCGCCAGCAGCTTGGCCGGGACTGGGGGAAACACCATATATTTT.

This clonotype was observed a few times. This rearrangement joins TRBV20-1 to TRBJ1-1; TRBD1 matches 8 bases. The CDR3 covers 13 residues. Germline V gene sequence: CDR1 DFQATT, CDR2 SNEGSKA (reference sequence). With 2 bases clipped from V and 5 bases from J, the junction kept 4 bases outside the gene matches. The CDR3 DNA sequence: TGCAGTGCTAGACAGGGGGCGAGTACTGAAGCTTTCTTT. Its translation is CSARQGASTEAFF.

This clonotype was detected a few times. J is TRBJ2-3 and V is TRBV4-3; tentative D call: TRBD1 (6 bases). CDR1 is LGHNA, CDR2 YSLEER, per germline. The CDR3 is 15 amino acids. V was cut by 1 base and J by 0 bases, with 8 bases left in between. The CDR3 DNA reads as TGCGCCAGCAGCCAAGTAGGGGGTAGCACAGATACGCAGTATTTT. It translates to CASSQVGGSTDTQYF.

This clonotype came up a few times. This chain connects TRBV18 to TRBJ2-1, with TRBD1 matching 10 bases. Germline V lookup: CDR1 KGHSH, CDR2 LQKENI. V lost 2 bases and J lost 5; bases outside the gene matches: 18. The CDR3 loop spans 20 amino acids. The CDR3 DNA reads TGTGCCAGCTCACCAGATACAGTTAATACGGGACAGGGGATAAACAATGAGCAGTTCTTC. Translation gives CASSPDTVNTGQGINNEQFF.

This clonotype has more than one count but fewer than ten. The chain couples TRBV7-9 to TRBJ1-1; maybe TRBD1 (5 bases). The CDR3 runs to 14 residues. Per the germline V gene, CDR1 is SEHNR and CDR2 is FQNEAQ (reference sequence). Trimming removed 1 base from V and 4 bases from J, with 10 bases in between. CDR3 sequence (DNA): TGTGCCAGCAGCTTAGGAGGGGTGACCACTGAAGCTTTCTTT. This gives the protein CASSLGGVTTEAFF.

This sequence joins TRBV5-1 and TRBJ2-3; 8 bases align to TRBD2. The CDR3 is made up of 15 amino acids. V dropped 2 bases and J dropped 0; count of bases not matched to a gene: 2. CDR1 is SGHRS, CDR2 YFSETQ, per germline. DNA of the CDR3: TGCGCCAGCAGCTTTCGACTAGCGAGCACAGATACGCAGTATTTT. It specifies CASSFRLASTDTQYF.